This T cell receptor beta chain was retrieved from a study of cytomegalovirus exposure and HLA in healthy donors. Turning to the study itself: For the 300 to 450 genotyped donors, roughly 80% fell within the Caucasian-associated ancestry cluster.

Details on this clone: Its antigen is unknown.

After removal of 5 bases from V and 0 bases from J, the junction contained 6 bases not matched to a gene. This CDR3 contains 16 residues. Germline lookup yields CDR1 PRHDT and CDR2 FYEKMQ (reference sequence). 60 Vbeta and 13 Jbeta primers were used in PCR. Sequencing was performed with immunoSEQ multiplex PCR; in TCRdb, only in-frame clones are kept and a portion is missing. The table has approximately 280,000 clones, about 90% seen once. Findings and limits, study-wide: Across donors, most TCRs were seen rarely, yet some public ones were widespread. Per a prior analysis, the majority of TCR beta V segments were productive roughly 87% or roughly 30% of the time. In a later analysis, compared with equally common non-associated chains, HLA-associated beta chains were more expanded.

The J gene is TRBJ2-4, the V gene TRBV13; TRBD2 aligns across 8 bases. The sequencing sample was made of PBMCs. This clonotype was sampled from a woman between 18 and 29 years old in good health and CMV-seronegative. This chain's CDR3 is CASSPGGGLAKNIQYF. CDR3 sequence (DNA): TGTGCCAGCAGCCCCGGGGGGGGCCTAGCCAAAAACATTCAGTACTTC.